These 10 T cell receptor beta chains originate from one sample sequenced in a study of blood T cell repertoires in COVID-19. The table came from immunoSEQ multiplex PCR; TCRdb's copy has only in-frame clones and leaves some out. Of approximately 90,000 clones detected, under 90% appear once; the ten largest clones hold 3% to 4%. What was sequenced was peripheral blood. The source is a woman in her 70s with acute or convalescent COVID-19.

The rearrangement links TRBV21-1 to TRBJ1-5; TRBD1 reflects the table's D call only, with no check against the DNA. TRBV21-1 is given as a pseudogene. The CDR3 is made up of 15 amino acids. The CDR3 spells CASSPDRVSNQPQHF. The CDR3 bases are TGTGCCAGCAGCCCTGACAGGGTTAGCAATCAGCCCCAGCATTTT.

The genes are TRBV28 and TRBJ2-5; D is perhaps TRBD2 (6 bases). The germline gives CDR1 MDHEN, CDR2 SYDVKM. V lost 5 bases, J lost 2 bases, and 15 bases lay in between. The CDR3 covers 15 residues. The CDR3 loop reads CASSPHGTVQETQYF. The CDR3 coding sequence is TGTGCCAGCAGTCCCCACGGGACTGTACAAGAGACCCAGTACTTC.

This chain uses TRBV19 with TRBJ2-6; weak D call: TRBD2 (7 bases). The germline V and J ends were trimmed by 2 bases and 1 base, with 15 bases remaining between them. The CDR3 covers 18 residues. CDR1 and CDR2 from the germline V gene are LNHDA and SQIVND (reference sequence). CDR3 in DNA: TGTGCCAGTAGTATACCGGGGGGCGGGCGATCTGGGGCCAACGTCCTGACTTTC. Translation: CASSIPGGGRSGANVLTF.

The rearrangement links TRBV4-1 to TRBJ1-2; 7 bases fit TRBD1. V was clipped by 4 bases and J by 2 bases; unmatched bases: 16. The CDR3 is 18 residues long. Germline V gene sequence: CDR1 MGHRA, CDR2 YSYEKL. The CDR3 reads CASSRTPASGTDNYGYTF. The CDR3 DNA reads as TGCGCCAGCAGCCGAACCCCCGCGTCAGGGACAGACAACTATGGCTACACCTTC.

The chain links TRBV9 to TRBJ1-3, with D uncertain. Germline CDR1 and CDR2: SGDLS and YYNGEE. The CDR3 consists of 13 residues. V shed 6 bases and J shed 0 bases, with 7 bases lying between them. CDR3 DNA sequence: TGTGCCAGCACAGGCACCTCTGGAAACACCATATATTTT. Translated: CASTGTSGNTIYF.

The V and J genes are TRBV5-1 and TRBJ1-3, with D uncertain. The germline gives CDR1 SGHRS, CDR2 YFSETQ. This CDR3 is built from 17 residues. Between the trimmed V and J ends, which lost 0 bases and 0 bases, there was a span of 13 bases. The chain's CDR3 is CASSLGQATSSGNTIYF. The CDR3 DNA follows: TGCGCCAGCAGCTTGGGGCAGGCGACTAGCTCTGGAAACACCATATATTTT.

The chain combines TRBV5-1 with TRBJ2-7, with a possible D match to TRBD2 (5 bases). In germline, CDR1 is SGHRS, CDR2 YFSETQ. The CDR3 extends over 14 amino acids. V dropped 1 base and J dropped 3 bases, with 11 bases sitting between them. In nucleotides, the CDR3 is TGCGCCAGCAGCTTGTACAGCGAGGGCTACGAGCAGTACTTC. Its protein is CASSLYSEGYEQYF.

V gene TRBV5-4 combines with J gene TRBJ2-5; 7 nucleotides match TRBD2. Trimming cost V 2 bases and J 5 bases; bases outside gene matches: 9. The CDR3 runs to 15 residues. Germline V gene sequence: CDR1 SGHNT, CDR2 YYREEE (reference sequence). The CDR3 here is CASSFNGGGTETQYF. For the CDR3, the DNA is TGTGCCAGCAGCTTTAATGGCGGGGGAACGGAGACCCAGTACTTC. Full variable domain (outside the CDR3, taken from reference TRBV5-4 and TRBJ2-5): ETGVTQSPTHLIKTRGQQVTLRCSSQSGHNTVSWYQQALGQGPQFIFQYYREEENGRGNFPPRFSGLQFPNYSSELNVNALELDDSALYLCASSFNGGGTETQYFGPGTRLLVL.

This chain uses TRBV30 with TRBJ2-7; 11 positions match TRBD1. CDR3 length: 15 residues. Germline CDR1 and CDR2: GTSNPN and SVGIG (reference sequence). The V segment lost 2 bases and the J segment 3 bases; nucleotides outside the gene matches: 6. CDR3: CAWSRPGTGGYEQYF. As DNA, the CDR3 is TGTGCCTGGAGTAGACCCGGGACAGGGGGCTACGAGCAGTACTTC.

V and J are TRBV5-1 and TRBJ1-2, with 8 bases aligning to TRBD1. J gave up 8 bases and V 4 bases, and 10 bases lay outside the gene matches. The germline CDR1 and CDR2 sequences are SGHRS and YFSETQ. This CDR3 is 14 amino acids long. The CDR3 coding sequence is TGCGCCAGCAGCGATAGGACAGGGTTATGGGGCTACACCTTC. Translation: CASSDRTGLWGYTF.